One and the same sample provided the 4 T cell receptor beta chains below, sequenced in a study of CD8+ T cells in alopecia areata. Sequencing templates came from extracted RNA that was reverse transcribed into cDNA. Sequencing used immunoSEQ multiplex PCR; TCRdb keeps in-frame clones, though not all of them. The sample consists of 100,000 to 150,000 clones, almost 50% of them appearing once. The source material was CD8+ T cells sorted from blood, sampled at week 0. The origin of the receptors is a human donor with alopecia areata.

V usage is TRBV27 and J usage is TRBJ1-1; 7 bases are shared with TRBD1. The CDR3 sequence is 15 residues long. The germline V gene has CDR1 MNHEY and CDR2 SMNVEV (reference sequence). The ends lost 0 bases at V and 4 bases at J; junction bases unmatched: 5. The chain's CDR3 is CASSLSLTGVTEAFF. The CDR3 DNA reads as TGTGCCAGCAGTTTATCCCTCACAGGGGTCACTGAAGCTTTCTTT.

The chain links TRBV5-7 to TRBJ1-1, with 8 bases fitting TRBD1. TRBV5-7 is placed among ORFs of uncertain function. The CDR3 sequence is 15 residues long. Unmatched junction bases numbered 11, after V lost 0 bases and J lost 10 bases. CDR3 in DNA: TGTGCCAGCAGCTTGGGACCCCAGGGGGCTGATGGAGCTTTCTTT. It encodes CASSLGPQGADGAFF.

The gene calls are TRBV2 and TRBJ1-5; D gene uncertain. Germline lookup yields CDR1 SNHLY and CDR2 FYNNEI. V lost 6 bases, J lost 2 bases, and 17 bases lay in between. The CDR3 loop spans 16 amino acids. For the CDR3, the DNA is TGTGCCAGCAGACCCGCCCCCCAGGACCGCAATCAGCCCCAGCATTTT. The encoded protein is CASRPAPQDRNQPQHF.

This clone was detected a few times. V gene TRBV27 combines with J gene TRBJ2-7; possibly TRBD2 for D (7 bases). The V gene lost 6 bases and the J gene lost 6 bases, with 12 bases spanning the gap. Looked up from germline, CDR1 is MNHEY and CDR2 is SMNVEV (reference sequence). This CDR3 spans 12 amino acids. The CDR3 region has the DNA TGTGCCAGCAGCCTGAGGGGGGGCGAGCAGTACTTC. Its translation is CASSLRGGEQYF.